This T cell receptor (beta chain) was obtained from a study of beta chain features in type 1 diabetes. Whole-study results and caveats: Type 1 diabetes patients had TCRB CDR3s that were shorter (moderately but significantly so) in all four CD4+ subsets.

As concerns this clone: Its antigen is currently unknown.

Around 0.12 L of blood, on average, came from one heparinised draw per donor. V dropped 3 bases and J dropped 2 bases, with 10 bases sitting between them. Germline CDR1 and CDR2: LNHNV and YYDKDF (reference sequence). This CDR3 has 14 residues. As every portion of the isolated RNA was reverse transcribed, the sequencing read expressed TCRB transcripts. Profiling relied on immunoSEQ multiplex PCR, and the TCRdb table lists in-frame clones only, not all of them. The repertoire has about 410,000 clones, 14% of them found once; the top ten carry about 0.04%. The chain employs TRBV15 and TRBJ1-2; possible D gene TRBD1, 6 bases. Sequenced sample: naive CD4+ T cells from blood. The origin of this receptor is a man aged 25-45 years in good health. The CDR3 region is CATSSGQKNYGYTF. The CDR3 DNA reads TGTGCCACCAGCAGCGGACAGAAAAACTATGGCTACACCTTC. Together with reference TRBV15 and TRBJ1-2, the CDR3 gives the full variable domain: DAMVIQNPRYQVTQFGKPVTLSCSQTLNHNVMYWYQQKSSQAPKLLFHYYDKDFNNEADTPDNFQSRRPNTSFCFLDIRSPGLGDTAMYLCATSSGQKNYGYTFGSGTRLTVV.